This TCR beta chain was documented in a study of OX40 agonist ivuxolimab in advanced cancers. This table comes from immunoSEQ multiplex PCR, and its TCRdb copy is limited to in-frame clones, with some not included. The sample holds over 60,000 clones; approximately 90% are singletons and the top ten take roughly 1%. CDR1 and CDR2 from the germline V gene are SGDLS and YYNGEE. The CDR3 spans 16 residues. Germline trimming cut 3 bases from V and 0 bases from J; bases unmatched to any gene: 3. This clone was seen a single time. Sample: CD4+ or CD8+ T cells sorted from blood, taken in a trial of the OX40 agonist ivuxolimab. This receptor was obtained from an adult with an advanced solid tumor such as melanoma, head and neck, liver or kidney cancer. The chain employs TRBV9 and TRBJ2-1; 10 nucleotides line up with TRBD2. The CDR3 DNA follows: TGTGCCAGCAGCGCACCTAGCGGGAGCTCCTACAATGAGCAGTTCTTC. Amino acid sequence: CASSAPSGSSYNEQFF.